The clone carrying this T cell receptor beta chain was seen many times. This CDR3 spans 15 amino acids. From germline, CDR1 is SGHRS and CDR2 YFSETQ. V shed 2 bases and J shed 2 bases, with 14 bases lying between them. These data belong to a study of T cells in Graves' hyperthyroidism and ophthalmopathy. There were TCR beta CDR3 regions amplified from RNA transcripts. An initial round of RT-PCR targeting the TCR CDR3 relied on the HTBI primer set. TCRdb passed the multiplex PCR reads through MiXCR, listing each CDR3 protein once. The sample holds 730,000 or so distinct CDR3 sequences; around a sixth are singletons and the top ten take roughly 17%. The sample, blood from the first hyperthyroidism diagnosis, precedes any ophthalmopathy symptoms.

Material for sequencing was blood. The sequence was collected from a woman aged 50 to 60 with Graves' hyperthyroidism that later progressed to Graves' ophthalmopathy. This rearrangement joins TRBV5-1 to TRBJ2-7; tentatively, D is TRBD1 (6 bases). Written as DNA, the CDR3 is TGCGCCAGCAGCTTAGGGACACTCACTGCCTACGAGCAGTACTTC. Its translation: CASSLGTLTAYEQYF. Full variable domain (remainder filled in from reference TRBV5-1 and TRBJ2-7): KAGVTQTPRYLIKTRGQQVTLSCSPISGHRSVSWYQQTPGQGLQFLFEYFSETQRNKGNFPGRFSGRQFSNSRSEMNVSTLELGDSALYLCASSLGTLTAYEQYFGPGTRLTVT.